Listed here is a single T cell receptor beta chain. This sample is drawn from a study of blood T cell repertoires in COVID-19. The wider study: The origin of the acute and convalescent COVID-19 samples was the United States, Italy and Spain.

The CDR3 loop spans 11 amino acids. With 10 bases removed from V and 4 bases from J, the gap between germline ends came to 11 bases. Looked up from germline, CDR1 is SNHLY and CDR2 is FYNNEI. Original processing methods: Estimated nucleated cell counts came from reference gene primer amplification. Method: immunoSEQ multiplex PCR; TCRdb's copy keeps in-frame clones and lacks some. V and J calls and clone size come straight from that table; D and trimming were deduced from the DNA. In the table there are under 300,000 clones, 88% of which are singletons. V is TRBV2 and J is TRBJ2-7; D ambiguous. The sequencing sample was made of peripheral blood. This receptor was taken from a young woman with acute or convalescent COVID-19. CDR3 nucleotides: TGTGCCACCCTTAACTTTTACGAGCAGTACTTC. Amino acid sequence: CATLNFYEQYF.